This record concerns one TCR beta chain sequence. Its antigen is currently unknown. This entry is derived from a study of T cell repertoires in cytomegalovirus infection. Study summary: The authors used CMV epitopes that were HLA-C-restricted (recently identified) and HLA-B-restricted (well studied). Matching HLA type, along with CMV infection, was indicated by public TCR beta signatures.

Study results and limitations: Cumulative public TCR beta family frequency identified carriers of CMV plus the relevant HLA. What dominated the ex vivo response were HLA-C-restricted CMV-specific TCR beta clonotypes.

In TCRdb, the reads were re-called with MiXCR into one record per CDR3 protein. The sample yields approximately 990,000 distinct CDR3 sequences, approximately 30% seen once. The TCR comes from a human donor in good health (CMV status not recorded). Some clones in this sample may be carry-over from other donors' samples. The sequencing used cultured CD8+ T cells from PBMCs, collected from culture after CMV antigen stimulation.

This CDR3 reads CASSNGRGGLNTGELFF. CDR3 bases: TGTGCCAGTAGTAACGGTCGCGGCGGGTTGAACACCGGGGAGCTGTTTTTT. The V gene is TRBV19, the J gene TRBJ2-2; maybe TRBD2 (5 bases). Germline values: CDR1 LNHDA, CDR2 SQIVND (reference sequence). The CDR3 spans 17 residues. The V and J ends lost 4 bases and 1 base respectively, with 16 bases between them. Looking up the rest from reference TRBV19 and TRBJ2-2 gives the full variable domain: DGGITQSPKYLFRKEGQNVTLSCEQNLNHDAMYWYRQDPGQGLRLIYYSQIVNDFQKGDIAEGYSVSREKKESFPLTVTSAQKNPTAFYLCASSNGRGGLNTGELFFGEGSRLTVL.